This T cell receptor (beta chain) was profiled in a study of PD-L1 blockade in urothelial cancer. Assay used: immunoSEQ multiplex PCR; TCRdb lists only in-frame clones, some missing. The profile shows 30,000 to 35,000 clones, around 84% of them singletons. The CDR3 loop spans 15 amino acids. The ends lost 3 bases at V and 9 bases at J; junction bases unmatched: 6. The germline gives CDR1 SGDLS, CDR2 YYNGEE. The sequence was collected from a man in his fifties or sixties with urothelial cancer. The sample here was PBMCs, taken around atezolizumab (anti-PD-L1) treatment. The chain employs TRBV9 and TRBJ2-1, with 13 bases identical to TRBD2. CDR3 DNA sequence: TGTGCCAGCAGCGCCACTAGCGGGAGGGCCACTGAGCAGTTCTTC. Encoded protein: CASSATSGRATEQFF.